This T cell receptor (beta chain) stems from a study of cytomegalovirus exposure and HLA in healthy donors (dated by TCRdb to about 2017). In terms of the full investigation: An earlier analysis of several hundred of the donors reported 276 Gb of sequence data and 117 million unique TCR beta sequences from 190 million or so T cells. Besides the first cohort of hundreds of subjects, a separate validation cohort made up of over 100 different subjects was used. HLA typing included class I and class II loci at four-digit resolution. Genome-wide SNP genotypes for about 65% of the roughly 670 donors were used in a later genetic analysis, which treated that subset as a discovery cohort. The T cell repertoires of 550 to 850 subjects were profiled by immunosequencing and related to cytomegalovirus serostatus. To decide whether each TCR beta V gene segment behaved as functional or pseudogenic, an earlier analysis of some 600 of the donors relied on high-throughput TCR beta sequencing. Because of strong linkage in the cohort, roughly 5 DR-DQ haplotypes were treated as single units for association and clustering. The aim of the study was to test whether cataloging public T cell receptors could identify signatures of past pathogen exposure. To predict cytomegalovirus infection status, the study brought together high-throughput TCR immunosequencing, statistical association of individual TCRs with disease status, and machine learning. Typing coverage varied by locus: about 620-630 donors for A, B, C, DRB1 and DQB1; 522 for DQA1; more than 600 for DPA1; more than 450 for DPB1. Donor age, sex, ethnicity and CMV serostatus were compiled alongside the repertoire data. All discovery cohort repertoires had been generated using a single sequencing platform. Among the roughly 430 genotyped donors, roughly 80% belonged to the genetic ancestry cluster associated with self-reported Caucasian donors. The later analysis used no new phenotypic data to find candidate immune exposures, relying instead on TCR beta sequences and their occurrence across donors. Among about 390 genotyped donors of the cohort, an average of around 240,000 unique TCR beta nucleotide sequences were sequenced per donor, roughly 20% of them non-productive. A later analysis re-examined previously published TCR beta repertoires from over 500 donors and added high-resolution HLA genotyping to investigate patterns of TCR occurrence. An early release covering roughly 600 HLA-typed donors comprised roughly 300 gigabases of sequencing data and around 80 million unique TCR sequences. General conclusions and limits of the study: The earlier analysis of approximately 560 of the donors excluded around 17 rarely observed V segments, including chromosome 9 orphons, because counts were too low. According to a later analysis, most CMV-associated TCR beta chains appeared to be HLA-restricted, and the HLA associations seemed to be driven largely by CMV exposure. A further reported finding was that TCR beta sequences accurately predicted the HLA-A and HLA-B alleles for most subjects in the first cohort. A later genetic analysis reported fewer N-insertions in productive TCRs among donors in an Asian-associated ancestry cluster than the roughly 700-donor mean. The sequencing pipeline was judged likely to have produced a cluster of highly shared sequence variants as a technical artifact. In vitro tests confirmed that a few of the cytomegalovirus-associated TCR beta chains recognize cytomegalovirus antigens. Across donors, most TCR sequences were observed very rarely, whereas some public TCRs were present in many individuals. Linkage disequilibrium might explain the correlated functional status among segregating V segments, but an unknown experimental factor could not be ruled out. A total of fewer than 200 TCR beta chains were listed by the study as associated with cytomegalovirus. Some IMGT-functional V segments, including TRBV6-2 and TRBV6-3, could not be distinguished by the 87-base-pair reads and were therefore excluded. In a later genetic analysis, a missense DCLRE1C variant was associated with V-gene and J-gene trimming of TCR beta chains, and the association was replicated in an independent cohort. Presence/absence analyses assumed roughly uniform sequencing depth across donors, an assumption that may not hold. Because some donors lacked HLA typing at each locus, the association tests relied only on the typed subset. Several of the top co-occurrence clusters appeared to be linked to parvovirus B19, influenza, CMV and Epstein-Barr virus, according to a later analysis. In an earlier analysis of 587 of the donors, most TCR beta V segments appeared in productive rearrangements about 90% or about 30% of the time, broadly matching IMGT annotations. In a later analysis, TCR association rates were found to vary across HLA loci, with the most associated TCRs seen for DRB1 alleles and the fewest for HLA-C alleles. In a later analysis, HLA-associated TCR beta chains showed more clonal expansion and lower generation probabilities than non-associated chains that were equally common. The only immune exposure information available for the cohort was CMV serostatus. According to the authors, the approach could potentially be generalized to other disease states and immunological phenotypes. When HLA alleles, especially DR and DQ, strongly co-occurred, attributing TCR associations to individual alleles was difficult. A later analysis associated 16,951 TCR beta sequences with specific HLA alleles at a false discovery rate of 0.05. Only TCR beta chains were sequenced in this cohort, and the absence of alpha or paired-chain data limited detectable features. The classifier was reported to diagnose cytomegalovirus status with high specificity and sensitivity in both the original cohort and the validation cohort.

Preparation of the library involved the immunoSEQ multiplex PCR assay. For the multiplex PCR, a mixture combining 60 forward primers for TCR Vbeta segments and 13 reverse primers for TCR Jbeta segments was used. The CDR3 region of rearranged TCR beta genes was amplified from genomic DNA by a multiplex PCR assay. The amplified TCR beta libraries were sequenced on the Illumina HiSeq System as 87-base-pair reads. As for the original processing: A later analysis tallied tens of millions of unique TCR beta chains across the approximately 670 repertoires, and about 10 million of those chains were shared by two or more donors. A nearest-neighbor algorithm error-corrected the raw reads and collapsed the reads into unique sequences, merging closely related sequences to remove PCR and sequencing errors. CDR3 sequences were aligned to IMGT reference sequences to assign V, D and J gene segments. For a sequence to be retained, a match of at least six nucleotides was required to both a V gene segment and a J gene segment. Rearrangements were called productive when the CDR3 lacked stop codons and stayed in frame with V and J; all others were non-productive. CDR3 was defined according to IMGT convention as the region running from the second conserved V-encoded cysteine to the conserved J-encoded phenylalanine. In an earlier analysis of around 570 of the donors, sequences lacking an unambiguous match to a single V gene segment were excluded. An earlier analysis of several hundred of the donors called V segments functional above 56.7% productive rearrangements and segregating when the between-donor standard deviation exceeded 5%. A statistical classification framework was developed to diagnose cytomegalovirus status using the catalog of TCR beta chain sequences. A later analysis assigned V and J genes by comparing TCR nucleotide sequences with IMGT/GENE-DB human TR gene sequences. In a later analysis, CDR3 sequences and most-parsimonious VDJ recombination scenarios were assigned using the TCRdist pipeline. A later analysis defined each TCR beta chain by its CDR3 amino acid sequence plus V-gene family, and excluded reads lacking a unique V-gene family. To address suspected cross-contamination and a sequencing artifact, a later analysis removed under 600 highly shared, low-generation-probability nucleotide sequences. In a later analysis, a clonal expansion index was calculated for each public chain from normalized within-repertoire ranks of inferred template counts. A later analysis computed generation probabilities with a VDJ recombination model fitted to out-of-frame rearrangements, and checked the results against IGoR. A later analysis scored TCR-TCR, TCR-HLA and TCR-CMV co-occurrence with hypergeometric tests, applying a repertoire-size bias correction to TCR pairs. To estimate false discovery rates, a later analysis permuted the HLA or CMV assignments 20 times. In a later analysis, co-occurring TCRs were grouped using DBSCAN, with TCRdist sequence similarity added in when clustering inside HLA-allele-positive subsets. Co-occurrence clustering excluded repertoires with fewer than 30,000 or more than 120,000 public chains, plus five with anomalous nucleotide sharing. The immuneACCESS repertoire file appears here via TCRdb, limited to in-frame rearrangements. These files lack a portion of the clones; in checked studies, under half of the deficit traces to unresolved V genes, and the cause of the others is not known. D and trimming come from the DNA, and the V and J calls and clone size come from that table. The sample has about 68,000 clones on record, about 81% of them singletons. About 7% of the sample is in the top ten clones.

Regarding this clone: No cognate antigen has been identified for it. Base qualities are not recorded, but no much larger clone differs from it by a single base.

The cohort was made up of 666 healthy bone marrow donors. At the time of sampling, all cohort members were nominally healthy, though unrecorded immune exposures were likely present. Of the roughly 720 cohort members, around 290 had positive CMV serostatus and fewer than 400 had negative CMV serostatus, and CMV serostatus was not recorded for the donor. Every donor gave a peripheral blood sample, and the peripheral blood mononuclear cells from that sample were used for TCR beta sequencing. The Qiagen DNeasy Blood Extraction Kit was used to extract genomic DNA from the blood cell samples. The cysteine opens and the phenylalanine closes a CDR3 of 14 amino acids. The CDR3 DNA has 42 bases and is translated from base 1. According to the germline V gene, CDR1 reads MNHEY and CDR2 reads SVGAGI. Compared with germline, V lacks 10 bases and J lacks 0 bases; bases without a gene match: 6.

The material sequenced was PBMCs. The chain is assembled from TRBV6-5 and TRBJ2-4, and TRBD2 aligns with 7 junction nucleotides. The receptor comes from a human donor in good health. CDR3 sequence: CATTGGRAKNIQYF. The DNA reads TGTGCCACTACGGGGGGTCGAGCCAAAAACATTCAGTACTTC.